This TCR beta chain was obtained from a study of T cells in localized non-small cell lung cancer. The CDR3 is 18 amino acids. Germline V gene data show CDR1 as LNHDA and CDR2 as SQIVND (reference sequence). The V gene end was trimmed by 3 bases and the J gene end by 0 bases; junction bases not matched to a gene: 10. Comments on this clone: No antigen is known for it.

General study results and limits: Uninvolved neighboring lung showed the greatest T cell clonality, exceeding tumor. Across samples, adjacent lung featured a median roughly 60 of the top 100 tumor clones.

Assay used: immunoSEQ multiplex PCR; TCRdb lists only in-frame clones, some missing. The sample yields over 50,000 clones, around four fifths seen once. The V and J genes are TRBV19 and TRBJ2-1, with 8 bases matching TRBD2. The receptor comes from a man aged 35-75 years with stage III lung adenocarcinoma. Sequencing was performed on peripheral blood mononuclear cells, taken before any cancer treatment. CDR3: CASSIMAAGAGSYNEQFF. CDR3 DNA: TGTGCCAGTAGTATTATGGCAGCGGGAGCGGGCTCCTACAATGAGCAGTTCTTC.